In this sample, the clone carrying this T cell receptor beta chain turned up once. Its antigen is not known. This specimen comes from a study of shared clonotypes between healthy human individuals. Study-wide background: Two women and a few men aged 18 to 49 served as donors.

Within Nashville, Tennessee resided all donors, each a Caucasian adult. The CDR3 is 16 amino acids. The ends lost 3 bases at V and 2 bases at J; junction bases unmatched: 4. Germline loops: CDR1 KGHSH, CDR2 LQKENI. It was across several immunoSEQ plates that each subset's genomic DNA was evenly split. Libraries were prepared by immunoSEQ multiplex PCR; TCRdb keeps only in-frame clonotypes and omits some of them. The sample lists more than 150,000 clones, just under 95% occurring once. Study observations and caveats: Generation probabilities were higher for clonotypes shared across all four sorted-subset donors than for unshared ones.

This clonotype was obtained from a woman aged 30 to 39 in good health. The sample consisted of naive CD4+ T cells sorted from blood. Subset here: CD45RA+ positively selected. The genes are TRBV18 and TRBJ2-3; TRBD1 aligns across 11 bases. CDR3 nucleotides: TGTGCCAGCTCACCGGGACAGGGGGTAATCACAGATACGCAGTATTTT. It encodes CASSPGQGVITDTQYF.